The 14 T cell receptor beta chains below all came from one sample that was sequenced in a study of cytomegalovirus exposure and HLA in healthy donors. In the PCR, 60 Vbeta and 13 Jbeta primers were used. The repertoire was sequenced with immunoSEQ multiplex PCR; TCRdb's copy has only in-frame clones and lacks some. This table holds about 140,000 clones. The sequencing sample was made of PBMCs. The source of these receptors is a man aged 40-49 years in good health and CMV-seronegative.

The V gene is TRBV7-8, the J gene TRBJ2-7; TRBD1 agrees at 8 bases. The germline V gene has CDR1 SGHVS and CDR2 FQNEAQ. The CDR3 totals 15 residues. With V trimmed by 0 bases and J by 2 bases, 3 bases remained unmatched. The CDR3 protein is CASSLAAGGPYEQYF. CDR3 DNA: TGTGCCAGCAGCTTAGCTGCAGGGGGCCCCTACGAGCAGTACTTC.

The chain has TRBV4-1 and TRBJ2-3, with a tentative D call TRBD1 (6 bases). This CDR3 has 16 amino acids. Trimming removed 0 bases from V and 2 bases from J, with 12 bases in between. Germline CDR1 reads MGHRA; CDR2 reads YSYEKL. The CDR3 region is CASSQESQGYTDTQYF. CDR3 bases: TGCGCCAGCAGCCAAGAATCCCAGGGGTACACAGATACGCAGTATTTT.

This rearrangement joins TRBV6-6 to TRBJ1-2; possibly TRBD1 for D (5 bases). The CDR3 is 13 residues long. V lost 7 bases to trimming and J lost 2 bases, with 11 bases between them. Germline assignment: CDR1 MNHNY and CDR2 SVGAGI (reference sequence). This CDR3 is CASKTVDNYGYTF. CDR3 DNA sequence: TGTGCCAGCAAGACAGTTGACAACTATGGCTACACCTTC.

J is TRBJ1-4 and V is TRBV28; 7 bases are a match to TRBD1. Germline V lookup: CDR1 MDHEN, CDR2 SYDVKM. The V gene end was trimmed by 8 bases and the J gene end by 8 bases; junction bases not matched to a gene: 8. The CDR3 length is 13 residues. The CDR3 region has the DNA TGTGCCAGCCAGGGGGTAGTCGGGGAAAAACTGTTTTTT. Residues: CASQGVVGEKLFF.

The chain recombines TRBV9 with TRBJ1-1; D might be TRBD1 (6 bases). This CDR3 contains 12 residues. CDR1 is SGDLS, CDR2 YYNGEE, per germline. The V end lost 4 bases, the J end lost 12 bases, and 16 bases lay between the germline ends. The DNA for the CDR3 is TGTGCCAGCAGCCCGGGCCGGGGGGCGTCTTTCTTT. Translating gives CASSPGRGASFF.

V usage is TRBV4-2 and J usage is TRBJ2-5, with TRBD1 matching 8 bases. The J segment lost 3 bases and the V segment lost 3 bases, leaving 3 bases of the junction unmatched. Germline V gene lookup returns CDR1 LGHNA and CDR2 YNFKEQ. CDR3 length: 14 residues. The CDR3 nucleotides are TGTGCCAGCAGCCAGGGACAGGAAAAAGAGACCCAGTACTTC. It codes for CASSQGQEKETQYF.

This chain uses TRBV5-1 with TRBJ2-3, with 9 bases aligning to TRBD2. This CDR3 is built from 17 residues. The V and J ends lost 0 bases and 1 base, in that order; junction bases with no gene match: 6. Germline CDR1 and CDR2: SGHRS and YFSETQ. The CDR3 sequence is CASSLASGGSRTDTQYF. In nucleotides, the CDR3 is TGCGCCAGCAGCTTGGCCAGCGGGGGGTCCCGCACAGATACGCAGTATTTT.

The rearrangement links TRBV6-1 to TRBJ2-7, with 9 bases aligning to TRBD2. Germline V gives CDR1 MNHNS, CDR2 SASEGT. Trimming at V came to 2 bases and at J to 8 bases, leaving 13 bases not matched to a gene. This CDR3 is built from 16 residues. The CDR3 reads CASSEYMASGAVKQYF. The CDR3 bases are TGTGCCAGCAGTGAATATATGGCTAGCGGGGCGGTTAAGCAGTACTTC.

V usage is TRBV28 and J usage is TRBJ2-3, with D perhaps TRBD1 (5 bases). The V end was cut by 7 bases, the J end by 2 bases, with 13 bases between. Per the germline V gene, CDR1 is MDHEN and CDR2 is SYDVKM. The CDR3 runs to 14 residues. CDR3 coding DNA: TGTGCCAGCAAGGGGTCTTTCCCCACAGATACGCAGTATTTT. This translates into CASKGSFPTDTQYF.

V is TRBV6-5 and J is TRBJ1-2; tentatively, D is TRBD1 (5 bases). Germline CDR1 is MNHEY and CDR2 is SVGAGI. The CDR3 is 15 residues long. Trimming removed 2 bases from V and 3 bases from J, with 13 bases in between. CDR3: CASSYTQGVYYGYTF. DNA for the CDR3: TGTGCCAGCAGTTACACCCAGGGCGTTTACTATGGCTACACCTTC.

This rearrangement joins TRBV5-1 to TRBJ1-2; no clear D. This CDR3 is 11 amino acids long. V was pared by 4 bases and J by 7 bases, with 8 bases between. Germline-derived CDR1 and CDR2 are SGHRS and YFSETQ. CDR3 sequence reads: CASSTGVGYTF. The CDR3 bases are TGCGCCAGCAGCACCGGGGTTGGCTACACCTTC.

The V and J genes are TRBV18 and TRBJ2-1, with 11 bases aligning to TRBD2. This CDR3 spans 16 amino acids. The germline V gene encodes CDR1 KGHSH and CDR2 LQKENI. V lost 2 bases and J lost 5; bases outside the gene matches: 5. The CDR3 sequence: CASSPTSGGLNNEQFF. Here the CDR3 DNA reads TGTGCCAGCTCACCAACTAGCGGGGGCCTTAACAATGAGCAGTTCTTC.

The chain combines TRBV5-6 with TRBJ1-2; TRBD1 might be the D (6 bases). The germline gives CDR1 SGHDT, CDR2 YYEEEE. Trimming removed 5 bases at V and 7 bases at J, with 21 bases between. The CDR3 totals 15 residues. This CDR3 reads CASSWGQTYVPGYTF. For the CDR3, the DNA is TGTGCCAGCAGTTGGGGACAAACCTATGTCCCTGGCTACACCTTC.

The J gene is TRBJ1-4, the V gene TRBV2; the D is unclear. In germline, CDR1 is SNHLY, CDR2 FYNNEI. V dropped 6 bases and J dropped 10 bases, with 6 bases sitting between them. The CDR3 sequence is 10 residues long. CDR3 coding DNA: TGTGCCAGCAGCTCACTAAAACTGTTTTTT. This encodes CASSSLKLFF.